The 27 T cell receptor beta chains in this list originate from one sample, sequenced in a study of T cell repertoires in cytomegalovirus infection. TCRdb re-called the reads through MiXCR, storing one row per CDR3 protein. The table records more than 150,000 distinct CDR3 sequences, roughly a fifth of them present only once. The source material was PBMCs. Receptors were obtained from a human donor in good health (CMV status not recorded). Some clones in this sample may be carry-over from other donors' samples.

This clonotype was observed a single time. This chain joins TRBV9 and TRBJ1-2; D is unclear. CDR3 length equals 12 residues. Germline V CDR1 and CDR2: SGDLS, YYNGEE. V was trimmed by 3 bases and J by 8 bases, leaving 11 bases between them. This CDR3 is CASSGESRGYTF. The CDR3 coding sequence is TGTGCCAGCAGCGGGGAATCGAGGGGCTACACCTTC.

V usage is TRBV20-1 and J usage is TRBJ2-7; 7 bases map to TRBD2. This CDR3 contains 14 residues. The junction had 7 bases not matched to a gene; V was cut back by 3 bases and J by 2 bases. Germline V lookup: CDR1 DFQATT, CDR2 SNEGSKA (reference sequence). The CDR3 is CSASTGGGAYEQYF. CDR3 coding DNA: TGCAGTGCTAGCACCGGGGGAGGGGCCTACGAGCAGTACTTC.

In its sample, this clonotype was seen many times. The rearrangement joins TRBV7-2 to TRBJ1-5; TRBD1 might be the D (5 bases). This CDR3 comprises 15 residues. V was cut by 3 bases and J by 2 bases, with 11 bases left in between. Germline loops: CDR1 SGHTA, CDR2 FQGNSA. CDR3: CASSFDRGGNQPQHF. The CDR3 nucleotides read TGTGCCAGCAGCTTTGATAGGGGTGGCAATCAGCCCCAGCATTTT.

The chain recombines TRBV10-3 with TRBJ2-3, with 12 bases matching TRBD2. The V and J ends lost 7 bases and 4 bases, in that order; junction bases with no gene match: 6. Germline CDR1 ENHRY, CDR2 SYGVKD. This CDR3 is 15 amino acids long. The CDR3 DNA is TGTGCCATCATGGAGACTAGCGGGAGAGCAGATACGCAGTATTTT. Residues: CAIMETSGRADTQYF.

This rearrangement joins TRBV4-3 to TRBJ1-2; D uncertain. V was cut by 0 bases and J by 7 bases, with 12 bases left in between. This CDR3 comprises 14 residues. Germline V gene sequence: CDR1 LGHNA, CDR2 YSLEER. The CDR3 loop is CASSQDRGPLGYTF. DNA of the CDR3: TGCGCCAGCAGCCAAGATCGAGGGCCCCTTGGCTACACCTTC.

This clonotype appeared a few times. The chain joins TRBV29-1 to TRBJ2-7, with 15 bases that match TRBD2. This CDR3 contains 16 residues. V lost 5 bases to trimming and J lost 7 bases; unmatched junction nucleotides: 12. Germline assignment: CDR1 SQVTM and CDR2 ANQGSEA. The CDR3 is CSVTGLAGGVSREQYF. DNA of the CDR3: TGCAGCGTTACGGGACTAGCGGGAGGAGTTTCGAGGGAGCAGTACTTC.

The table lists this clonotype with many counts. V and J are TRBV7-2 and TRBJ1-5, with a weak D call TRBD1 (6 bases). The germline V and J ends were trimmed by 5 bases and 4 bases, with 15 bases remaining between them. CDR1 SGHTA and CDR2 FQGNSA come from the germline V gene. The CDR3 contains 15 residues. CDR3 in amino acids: CASSTGQTGNQPQHF. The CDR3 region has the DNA TGTGCCAGCAGCACCGGACAGACGGGGAATCAGCCCCAGCATTTT.

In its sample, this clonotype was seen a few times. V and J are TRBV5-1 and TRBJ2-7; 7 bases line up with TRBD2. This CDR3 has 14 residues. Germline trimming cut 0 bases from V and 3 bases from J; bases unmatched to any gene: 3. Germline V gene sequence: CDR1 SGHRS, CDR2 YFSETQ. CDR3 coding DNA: TGCGCCAGCAGCTTGGCGGGAGGAGACTACGAGCAGTACTTC. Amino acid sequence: CASSLAGGDYEQYF. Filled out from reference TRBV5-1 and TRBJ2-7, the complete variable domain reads KAGVTQTPRYLIKTRGQQVTLSCSPISGHRSVSWYQQTPGQGLQFLFEYFSETQRNKGNFPGRFSGRQFSNSRSEMNVSTLELGDSALYLCASSLAGGDYEQYFGPGTRLTVT.

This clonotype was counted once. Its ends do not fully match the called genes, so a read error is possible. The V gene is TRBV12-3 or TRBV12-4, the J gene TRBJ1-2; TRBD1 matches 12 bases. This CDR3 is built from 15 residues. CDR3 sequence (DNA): TGTGACAGCAGTCCCGGGACAGGGGGCTGGTATGGCTACACCTTC. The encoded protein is CDSSPGTGGWYGYTF.

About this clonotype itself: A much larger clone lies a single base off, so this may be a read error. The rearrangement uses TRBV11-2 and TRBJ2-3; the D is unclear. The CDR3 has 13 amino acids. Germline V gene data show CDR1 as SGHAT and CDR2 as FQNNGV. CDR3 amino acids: CAISPGPKDTQYF. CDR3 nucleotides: TGTGCCATCAGCCCCGGGCCGAAAGATACGCAGTATTTT.

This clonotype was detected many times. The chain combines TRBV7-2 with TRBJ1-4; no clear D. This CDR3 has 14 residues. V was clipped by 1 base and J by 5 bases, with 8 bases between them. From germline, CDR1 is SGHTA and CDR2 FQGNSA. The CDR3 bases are TGTGCCAGCAGCTTAGAATACAGCAATGAAAAACTGTTTTTT. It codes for CASSLEYSNEKLFF. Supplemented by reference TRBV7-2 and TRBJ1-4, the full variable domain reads GAGVSQSPSNKVTEKGKDVELRCDPISGHTALYWYRQSLGQGLEFLIYFQGNSAPDKSGLPSDRFSAERTGGSVSTLTIQRTQQEDSAVYLCASSLEYSNEKLFFGSGTQLSVL.

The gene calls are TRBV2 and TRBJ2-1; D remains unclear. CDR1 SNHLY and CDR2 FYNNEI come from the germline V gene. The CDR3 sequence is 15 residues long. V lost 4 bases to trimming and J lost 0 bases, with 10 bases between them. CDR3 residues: CASSVNLGSYNEQFF. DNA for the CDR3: TGTGCCAGCAGTGTAAACTTAGGCTCCTACAATGAGCAGTTCTTC. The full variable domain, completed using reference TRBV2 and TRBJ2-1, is EPEVTQTPSHQVTQMGQEVILRCVPISNHLYFYWYRQILGQKVEFLVSFYNNEISEKSEIFDDQFSVERPDGSNFTLKIRSTKLEDSAMYFCASSVNLGSYNEQFFGPGTRLTVL.

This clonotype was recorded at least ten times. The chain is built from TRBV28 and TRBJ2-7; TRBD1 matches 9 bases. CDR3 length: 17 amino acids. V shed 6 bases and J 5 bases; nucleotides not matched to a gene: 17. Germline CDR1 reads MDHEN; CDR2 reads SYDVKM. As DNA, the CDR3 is TGTGCCAGCAGCCTTATCCAGACAGGGGGGATGAACGACGAGCAGTACTTC. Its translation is CASSLIQTGGMNDEQYF.

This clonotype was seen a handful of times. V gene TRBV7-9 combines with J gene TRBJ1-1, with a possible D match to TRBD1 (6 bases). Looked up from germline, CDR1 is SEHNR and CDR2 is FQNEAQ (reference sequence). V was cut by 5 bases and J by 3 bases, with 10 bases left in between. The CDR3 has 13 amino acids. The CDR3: CASSGNRDTEAFF. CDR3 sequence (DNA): TGTGCCAGCAGCGGAAACAGGGACACTGAAGCTTTCTTT.

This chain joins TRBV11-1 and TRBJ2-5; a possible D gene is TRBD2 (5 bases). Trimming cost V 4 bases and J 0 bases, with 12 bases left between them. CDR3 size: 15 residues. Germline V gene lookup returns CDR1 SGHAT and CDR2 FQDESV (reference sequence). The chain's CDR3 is CASSSAGGHQETQYF. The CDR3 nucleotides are TGTGCCAGCAGCTCCGCAGGCGGGCACCAAGAGACCCAGTACTTC. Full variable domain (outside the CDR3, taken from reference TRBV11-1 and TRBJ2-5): EAEVAQSPRYKITEKSQAVAFWCDPISGHATLYWYRQILGQGPELLVQFQDESVVDDSQLPKDRFSAERLKGVDSTLKIQPAELGDSAMYLCASSSAGGHQETQYFGPGTRLLVL.

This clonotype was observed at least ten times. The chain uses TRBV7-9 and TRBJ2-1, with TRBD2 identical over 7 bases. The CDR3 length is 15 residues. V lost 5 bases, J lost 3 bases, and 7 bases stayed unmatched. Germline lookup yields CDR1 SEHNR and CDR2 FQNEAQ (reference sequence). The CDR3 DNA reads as TGTGCCAGCAGCGCAGCGGGGCCGGTCTACAATGAGCAGTTCTTC. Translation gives CASSAAGPVYNEQFF.

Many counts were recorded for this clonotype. The CDR3 DNA reads TGTGCCAGCACCTTAAGGGAGAACACTGAAGCTTTCTTT. Residues: CASTLRENTEAFF. The rearrangement joins TRBV27 to TRBJ1-1; D is uncertain. Germline V gene lookup returns CDR1 MNHEY and CDR2 SMNVEV (reference sequence). This CDR3 region has 13 residues. The V gene lost 7 bases and the J gene lost 1 base, with 10 bases spanning the gap.

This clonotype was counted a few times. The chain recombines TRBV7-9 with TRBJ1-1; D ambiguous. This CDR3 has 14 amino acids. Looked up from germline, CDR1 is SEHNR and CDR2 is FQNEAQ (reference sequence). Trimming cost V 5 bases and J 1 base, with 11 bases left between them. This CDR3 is CASSREIGNTEAFF. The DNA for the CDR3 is TGTGCCAGCAGCCGGGAAATCGGGAACACTGAAGCTTTCTTT.

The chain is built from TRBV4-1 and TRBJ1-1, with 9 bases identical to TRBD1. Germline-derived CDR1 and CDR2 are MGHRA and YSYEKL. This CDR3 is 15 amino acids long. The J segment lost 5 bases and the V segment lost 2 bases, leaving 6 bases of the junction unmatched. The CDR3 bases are TGCGCCAGCAGCCAACCTGGGACAGGGTGGACTGAAGCTTTCTTT. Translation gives CASSQPGTGWTEAFF.

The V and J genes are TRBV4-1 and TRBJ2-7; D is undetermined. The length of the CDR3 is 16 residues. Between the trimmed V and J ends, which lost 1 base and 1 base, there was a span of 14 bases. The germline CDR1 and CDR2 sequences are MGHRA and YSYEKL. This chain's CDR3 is CASSQGSSVQSYEQYF. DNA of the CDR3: TGCGCCAGCAGCCAAGGGTCCTCAGTGCAATCCTACGAGCAGTACTTC.

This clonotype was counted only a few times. The CDR3 coding sequence is TGCGCCAGCAGCGAGGACGGACAGGGTGTCTACACCTTC. Translated, it gives CASSEDGQGVYTF. The J gene is TRBJ1-2, the V gene TRBV5-1; 8 bases are shared with TRBD1. This CDR3 contains 13 residues. With V trimmed by 4 bases and J by 10 bases, 9 bases remained unmatched. Germline CDR1 is SGHRS and CDR2 is YFSETQ.

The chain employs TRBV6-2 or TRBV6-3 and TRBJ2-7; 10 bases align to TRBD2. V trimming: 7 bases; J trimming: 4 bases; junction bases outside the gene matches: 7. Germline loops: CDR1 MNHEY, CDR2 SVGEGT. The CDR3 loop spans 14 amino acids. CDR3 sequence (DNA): TGTGCCAGCAACCTAGCGGGAGCTAATTACGAGCAGTACTTC. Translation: CASNLAGANYEQYF.

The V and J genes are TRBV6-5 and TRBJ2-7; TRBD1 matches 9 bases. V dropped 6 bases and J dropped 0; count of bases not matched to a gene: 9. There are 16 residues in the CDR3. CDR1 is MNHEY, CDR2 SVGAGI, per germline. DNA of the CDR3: TGTGCCAGCAGACTAGGGGGACAGGGAACCTCCTACGAGCAGTACTTC. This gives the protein CASRLGGQGTSYEQYF.

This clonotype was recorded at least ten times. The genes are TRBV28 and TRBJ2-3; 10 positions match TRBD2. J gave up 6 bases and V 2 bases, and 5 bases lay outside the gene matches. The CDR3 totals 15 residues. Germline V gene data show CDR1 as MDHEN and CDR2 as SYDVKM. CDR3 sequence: CASSLLAGVIDTQYF. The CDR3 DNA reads TGTGCCAGCAGTTTACTAGCGGGAGTAATTGATACGCAGTATTTT.

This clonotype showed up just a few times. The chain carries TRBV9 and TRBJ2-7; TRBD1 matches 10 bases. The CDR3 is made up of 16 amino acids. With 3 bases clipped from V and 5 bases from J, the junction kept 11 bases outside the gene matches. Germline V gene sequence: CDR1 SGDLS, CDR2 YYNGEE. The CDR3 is CASSALTGGLLDEQYF. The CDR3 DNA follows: TGTGCCAGCAGCGCCCTGACAGGGGGCTTACTTGACGAGCAGTACTTC.

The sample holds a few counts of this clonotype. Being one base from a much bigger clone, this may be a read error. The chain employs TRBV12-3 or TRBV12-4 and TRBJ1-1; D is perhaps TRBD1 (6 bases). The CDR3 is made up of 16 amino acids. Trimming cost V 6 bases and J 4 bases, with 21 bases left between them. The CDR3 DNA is TGTGCCAGCAGCTACGGGGGCTGCAGGGCCCGCACTGAAGCTTTCTTT. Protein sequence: CASSYGGCRARTEAFF.

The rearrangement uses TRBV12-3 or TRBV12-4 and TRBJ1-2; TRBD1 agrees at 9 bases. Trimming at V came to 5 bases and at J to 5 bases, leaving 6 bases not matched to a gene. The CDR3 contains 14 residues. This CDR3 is CASSTTGQGYGYTF. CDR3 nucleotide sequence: TGTGCCAGCAGTACCACGGGACAGGGTTATGGCTACACCTTC.